What follows is one T cell receptor beta chain and its context. In this CDR3 the conserved last residue, phenylalanine or tryptophan, is missing, so a read error is likely. Germline CDR1 reads SGHAT; CDR2 reads FQNNGV. The CDR3 is 17 residues long. Total RNA amounting to approximately 460 ng was the source from which TCR beta cDNA was made with a constant-region primer. Each TCR beta library was derived from three nested multiplex PCR rounds that employed slightly modified ARM-PCR. TRBV1-TRBV30 forward primers paired with a C-beta reverse primer drove the first two PCR rounds, around 9 cycles each. MiXCR, run by TCRdb on the multiplex PCR reads, gives a single entry per CDR3 protein. The data contain tens of thousands of distinct CDR3 sequences, roughly 75% of them singletons. The source of the sample is a study of tumor-infiltrating lymphocytes in primary liver carcinoma. About the study: Stage T1-T3 N0M0 and a size of roughly 4 to 10 cm characterized the tumors.

Scientists recovered RNA and DNA together from approximately 20-30 mg of unsorted bulk tissue. V and J are TRBV11-2 and TRBJ2-3; TRBD2 matches 8 bases. This clonotype originated in a woman aged 25 to 45 with primary liver carcinoma and hepatitis B virus infection. The specimen was tumor-adjacent normal liver tissue. The CDR3 loop is CAISHRGSGSLTDTQYL. In DNA form, the CDR3 reads TGTGCCATCAGCCACCGAGGGAGCGGGAGCCTCACAGATACGCAGTATTTG.